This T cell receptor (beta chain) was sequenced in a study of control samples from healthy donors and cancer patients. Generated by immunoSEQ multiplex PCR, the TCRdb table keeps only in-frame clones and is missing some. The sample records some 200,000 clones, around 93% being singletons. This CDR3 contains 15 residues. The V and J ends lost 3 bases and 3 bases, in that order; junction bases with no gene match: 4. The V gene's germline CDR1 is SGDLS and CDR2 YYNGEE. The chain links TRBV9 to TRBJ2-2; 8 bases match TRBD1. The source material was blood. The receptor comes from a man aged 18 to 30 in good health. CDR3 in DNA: TGTGCCAGCAGCGCCGGACAGGGCGACACCGGGGAGCTGTTTTTT. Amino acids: CASSAGQGDTGELFF.